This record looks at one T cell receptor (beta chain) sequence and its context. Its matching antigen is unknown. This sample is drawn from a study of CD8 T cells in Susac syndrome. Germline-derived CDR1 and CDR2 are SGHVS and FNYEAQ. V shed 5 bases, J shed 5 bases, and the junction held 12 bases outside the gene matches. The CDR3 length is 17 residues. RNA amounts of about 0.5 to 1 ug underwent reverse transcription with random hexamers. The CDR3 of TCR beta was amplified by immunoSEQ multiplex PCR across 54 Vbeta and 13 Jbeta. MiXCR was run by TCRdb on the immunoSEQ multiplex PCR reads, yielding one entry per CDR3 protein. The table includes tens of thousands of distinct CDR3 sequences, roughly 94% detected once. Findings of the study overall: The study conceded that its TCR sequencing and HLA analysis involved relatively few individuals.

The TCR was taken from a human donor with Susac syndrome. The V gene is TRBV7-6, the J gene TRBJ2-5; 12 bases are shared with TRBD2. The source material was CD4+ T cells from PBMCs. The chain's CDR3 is CASSPPVLAGGPETQYF. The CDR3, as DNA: TGTGCCAGCAGCCCACCCGTTCTAGCGGGGGGGCCCGAGACCCAGTACTTC.